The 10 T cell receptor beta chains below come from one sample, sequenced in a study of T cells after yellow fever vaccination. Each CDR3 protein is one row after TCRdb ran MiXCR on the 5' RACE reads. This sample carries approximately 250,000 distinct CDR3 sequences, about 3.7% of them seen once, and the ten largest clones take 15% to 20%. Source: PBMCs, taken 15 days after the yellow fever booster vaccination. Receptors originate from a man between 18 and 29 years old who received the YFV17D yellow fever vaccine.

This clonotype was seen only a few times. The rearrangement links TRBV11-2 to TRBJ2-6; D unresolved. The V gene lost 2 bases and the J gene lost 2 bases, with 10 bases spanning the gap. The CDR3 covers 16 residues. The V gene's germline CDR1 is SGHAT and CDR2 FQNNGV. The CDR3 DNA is TGTGCCAGCAGCTTAAGGCCTTTCGCTGGGGCCAACGTCCTGACTTTC. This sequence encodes CASSLRPFAGANVLTF.

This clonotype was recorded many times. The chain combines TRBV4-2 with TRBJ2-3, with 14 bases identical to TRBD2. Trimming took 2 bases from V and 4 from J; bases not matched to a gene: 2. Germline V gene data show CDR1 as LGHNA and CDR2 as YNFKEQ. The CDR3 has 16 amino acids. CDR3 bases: TGTGCCAGCAGCCAAAGACTAGCGGGGGGGCCAGATACGCAGTATTTT. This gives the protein CASSQRLAGGPDTQYF.

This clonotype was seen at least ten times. The CDR3 sequence is CASSTNSNQPQHF. Here the CDR3 DNA reads TGTGCCAGCAGTACTAATAGCAATCAGCCCCAGCATTTT. This chain links TRBV6-6 with TRBJ1-5; D ambiguous. The germline V gene encodes CDR1 MNHNY and CDR2 SVGAGI (reference sequence). V was cut by 5 bases and J by 0 bases, with 5 bases left in between. This CDR3 has 13 amino acids.

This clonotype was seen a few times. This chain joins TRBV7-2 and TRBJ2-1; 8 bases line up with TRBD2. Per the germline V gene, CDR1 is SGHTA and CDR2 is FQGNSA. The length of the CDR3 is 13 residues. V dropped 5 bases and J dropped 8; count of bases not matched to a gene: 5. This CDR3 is CASSRGGRDEQFF. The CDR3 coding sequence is TGTGCCAGCAGCCGGGGGGGCCGGGATGAGCAGTTCTTC.

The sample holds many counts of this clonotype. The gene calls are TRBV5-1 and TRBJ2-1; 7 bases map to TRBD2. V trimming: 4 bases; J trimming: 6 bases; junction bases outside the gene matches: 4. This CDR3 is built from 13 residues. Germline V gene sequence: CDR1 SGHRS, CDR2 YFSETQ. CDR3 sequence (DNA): TGCGCCAGCAGCGTAAGACTAGCCAATGAGCAGTTCTTC. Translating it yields CASSVRLANEQFF.

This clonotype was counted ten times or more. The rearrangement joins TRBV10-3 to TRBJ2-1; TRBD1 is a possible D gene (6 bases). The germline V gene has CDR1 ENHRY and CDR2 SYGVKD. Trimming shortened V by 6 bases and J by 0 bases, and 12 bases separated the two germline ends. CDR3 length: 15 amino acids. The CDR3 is CAISSQGFSYNEQFF. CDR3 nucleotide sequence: TGTGCCATCAGCTCACAGGGCTTCTCCTACAATGAGCAGTTCTTC.

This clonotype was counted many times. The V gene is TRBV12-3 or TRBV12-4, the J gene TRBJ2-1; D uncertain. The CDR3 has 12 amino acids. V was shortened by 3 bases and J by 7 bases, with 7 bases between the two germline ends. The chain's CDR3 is CASSLLVNEQFF. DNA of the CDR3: TGTGCCAGCAGTTTGTTGGTGAATGAGCAGTTCTTC.

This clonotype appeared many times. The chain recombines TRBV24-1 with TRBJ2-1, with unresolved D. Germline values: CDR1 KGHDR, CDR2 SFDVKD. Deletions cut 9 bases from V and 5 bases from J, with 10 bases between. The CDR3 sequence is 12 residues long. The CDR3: CATAATHNEQFF. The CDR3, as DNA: TGTGCCACCGCGGCTACCCACAATGAGCAGTTCTTC.

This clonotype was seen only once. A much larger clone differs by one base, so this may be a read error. CDR3: CASSRLTTPREKLFF. The CDR3 DNA follows: TGTGCCAGCAGTAGGCTGACTACTCCGAGGGAAAAACTGTTTTTT. J is TRBJ1-4 and V is TRBV6-1; D is undetermined. Germline V gene sequence: CDR1 MNHNS, CDR2 SASEGT. This CDR3 has 15 residues. V shed 5 bases and J shed 8 bases, with 18 bases lying between them.

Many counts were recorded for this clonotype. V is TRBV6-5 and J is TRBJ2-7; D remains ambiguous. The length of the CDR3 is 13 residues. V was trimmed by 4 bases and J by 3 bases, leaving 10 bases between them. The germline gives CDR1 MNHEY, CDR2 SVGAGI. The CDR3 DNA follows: TGTGCCAGCAGTTTCGGACCCCTCTACGAGCAGTACTTC. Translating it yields CASSFGPLYEQYF.